The 9 T cell receptor beta chains listed next were all sequenced from one sample in a study of PD-1 blockade in classical Hodgkin lymphoma. Clones were sequenced by immunoSEQ multiplex PCR, and TCRdb holds only the in-frame ones, with some missing. The table has roughly 7,000 clones, approximately 84% seen once. Relapse was seen in all patients after autologous stem cell transplantation, and brentuximab vedotin exposure was variable. Material: peripheral blood mononuclear cells (PBMCs), obtained at baseline. The receptors shown here come from a human donor with classical Hodgkin lymphoma.

The chain recombines TRBV25-1 with TRBJ1-4; 7 bases line up with TRBD1. The CDR3 sequence is 15 residues long. Germline assignment: CDR1 MGHDK and CDR2 SYGVNS. Germline trimming cut 3 bases from V and 7 bases from J; bases unmatched to any gene: 8. As DNA, the CDR3 is TGTGCCAGCAGTGAGGCCAGGGGGGTAAGTGAAAAACTGTTTTTT. Its protein is CASSEARGVSEKLFF.

This clone was detected once. The chain has TRBV7-8 and TRBJ2-1; TRBD1 is a possible D gene (6 bases). Germline V gene data show CDR1 as SGHVS and CDR2 as FQNEAQ. V lost 6 bases and J 5 bases, leaving 23 bases between the germline ends. This CDR3 spans 17 amino acids. In DNA, the CDR3 is TGTGCCAGCAGTAGTACAGGGTCTAGCTCGCAAAACAATGAGCAGTTCTTC. Amino acids: CASSSTGSSSQNNEQFF.

About this clone itself: One end of the junction varies from germline; a read error may be responsible. This sequence joins TRBV5-8 and TRBJ2-2; a possible D gene is TRBD2 (8 bases). From germline, CDR1 is SGHTS and CDR2 YDEGEE. The CDR3 runs to 18 residues. DNA for the CDR3: TGTGCCAGCACCCCGGGGGGGACAGTCCCCTTCGAACACCGGGGAGCTGTTTTT. It specifies CASTPGGTVPFEHRGAVF.

V gene TRBV6-6 combines with J gene TRBJ1-6, with D maybe TRBD1 (5 bases). Trimming took 3 bases from V and 2 from J, leaving 11 bases between them. The CDR3 totals 16 residues. Looked up from germline, CDR1 is MNHNY and CDR2 is SVGAGI (reference sequence). This CDR3 reads CASSYRQGAYNSPLHF. CDR3 nucleotides: TGTGCCAGCAGTTATCGTCAGGGCGCCTATAATTCACCCCTCCACTTT.

The chain carries TRBV6-1 and TRBJ2-5; D gene unclear. Germline CDR1 reads MNHNS; CDR2 reads SASEGT. Trimming removed 1 base from V and 5 bases from J, with 5 bases in between. There are 12 residues in the CDR3. The CDR3 is CASSEVGETQYF. CDR3 DNA: TGTGCCAGCAGTGAAGTTGGGGAGACCCAGTACTTC.

The rearrangement links TRBV28 to TRBJ2-7; TRBD2 aligns across 10 bases. The CDR3 length is 14 residues. Per germline, CDR1 MDHEN and CDR2 SYDVKM. J gave up 6 bases and V 5 bases, and 7 bases lay outside the gene matches. The CDR3 spells CASSKAGGQGEQYF. CDR3 sequence (DNA): TGTGCCAGCAGTAAAGCGGGAGGGCAGGGCGAGCAGTACTTC.

The rearrangement joins TRBV9 to TRBJ2-7; D gene unclear. With 0 bases removed from V and 7 bases from J, the gap between germline ends came to 17 bases. The germline V gene encodes CDR1 SGDLS and CDR2 YYNGEE. The CDR3 contains 15 residues. The CDR3 spells CASSVDGSLVGEQYF. As DNA, the CDR3 is TGTGCCAGCAGCGTAGATGGCTCATTAGTAGGAGAGCAGTACTTC.

The V gene is TRBV5-1, the J gene TRBJ2-3; a possible D gene is TRBD1 (6 bases). The germline V gene has CDR1 SGHRS and CDR2 YFSETQ. V gave up 4 bases and J gave up 3 bases, with 12 bases separating them. The CDR3 is made up of 14 amino acids. CDR3 sequence (DNA): TGCGCCAGCAGCCTGGGGGCAAAGACAGATACGCAGTATTTT. Protein sequence: CASSLGAKTDTQYF.

The chain combines TRBV4-3 with TRBJ2-1, with D unclear. The V gene's germline CDR1 is LGHNA and CDR2 YSLEER. This CDR3 is built from 16 residues. Trimming cost V 1 base and J 0 bases, with 10 bases left between them. The DNA for the CDR3 is TGCGCCAGCAGCCAAGCTGCAGGCAGCTCCTACAATGAGCAGTTCTTC. Translated: CASSQAAGSSYNEQFF.